The 15 T cell receptor beta chains reported below all come from one sample, sequenced in a study of T cell responses to AZD1222 COVID-19 vaccine. The assay was immunoSEQ multiplex PCR, and TCRdb's table has in-frame clones only and misses some. The sample lists 150,000 or so clones, 80% to 95% seen once, with 3.6% in the top ten. The sample consisted of peripheral blood, taken 28 days after the second AZD1222 dose. The receptors come from an adult who received the AZD1222 COVID-19 vaccine.

The chain is built from TRBV3-1 (or the pseudogene TRBV3-2) and TRBJ2-3; either TRBD1 or TRBD2 may supply D (6 bases each). From germline, CDR1 is LGHDT and CDR2 YNNKEL (reference sequence). V was cut by 5 bases and J by 4 bases, with 16 bases left in between. The length of the CDR3 is 15 residues. The CDR3 sequence: CASSDSGPGADTQYF. CDR3 nucleotide sequence: TGTGCCAGCAGCGACAGCGGGCCAGGGGCAGATACGCAGTATTTT.

Comments on this clone: This sample also contains other DNA sequences that code for the same CDR3. The chain is built from TRBV4-3 and TRBJ1-3, with D hard to call. This CDR3 is 16 amino acids long. From germline, CDR1 is LGHNA and CDR2 YSLEER. The V end was cut by 3 bases, the J end by 0 bases, with 12 bases between. CDR3 in amino acids: CASSQDRLTSGNTIYF. As DNA, the CDR3 is TGCGCCAGCAGCCAGGACCGTCTTACCTCTGGAAACACCATATATTTT.

The genes are TRBV6-6 and TRBJ2-7; tentative D call: TRBD2 (6 bases). V was shortened by 5 bases and J by 3 bases, with 17 bases between the two germline ends. The CDR3 extends over 15 amino acids. Germline CDR1 and CDR2: MNHNY and SVGAGI (reference sequence). The CDR3 here is CASSPRGRPLYEQYF. DNA of the CDR3: TGTGCCAGCAGTCCGCGGGGCAGGCCCCTCTACGAGCAGTACTTC.

The J gene is TRBJ1-1, the V gene TRBV6-6; D call uncertain. The V end lost 0 bases, the J end lost 8 bases, and 7 bases lay between the germline ends. CDR3 length equals 12 residues. Germline CDR1 reads MNHNY; CDR2 reads SVGAGI (reference sequence). CDR3 sequence reads: CASSYSIIEAFF. Written as DNA, the CDR3 is TGTGCCAGCAGTTACTCTATCATAGAAGCTTTCTTT.

This chain connects TRBV19 to TRBJ2-1; D is ambiguous. Trimming took off 6 bases at V and 8 bases at J, with 20 bases between the two ends. The CDR3 consists of 15 residues. Germline V gene data show CDR1 as LNHDA and CDR2 as SQIVND (reference sequence). CDR3 sequence: CASRGQVGPGYEQFF. DNA for the CDR3: TGTGCCAGTAGAGGGCAGGTGGGCCCCGGATATGAGCAGTTCTTC.

J is TRBJ2-1 and V is TRBV6-6; 7 nucleotides align to TRBD2. The germline V gene encodes CDR1 MNHNY and CDR2 SVGAGI (reference sequence). This CDR3 has 14 amino acids. The V and J ends lost 6 bases and 5 bases, in that order; junction bases with no gene match: 7. The CDR3 spells CASSQLARDNEQFF. DNA for the CDR3: TGTGCCAGCAGCCAACTAGCGCGAGACAATGAGCAGTTCTTC.

The chain combines TRBV15 with TRBJ2-1; D unresolved. CDR3 length equals 12 residues. Deletions cut 0 bases from V and 8 bases from J, with 5 bases between. The germline gives CDR1 LNHNV, CDR2 YYDKDF (reference sequence). CDR3: CATSRDWYEQFF. For the CDR3, the DNA is TGTGCCACCAGCAGAGATTGGTATGAGCAGTTCTTC.

This chain joins TRBV4-2 and TRBJ2-3, with 12 nucleotides matching TRBD2. The germline CDR1 and CDR2 sequences are LGHNA and YNFKEQ. The V and J ends lost 3 bases and 5 bases, in that order; junction bases with no gene match: 15. This CDR3 has 19 residues. The CDR3 spells CASSHDTSGRSPAQDTQYF. In nucleotides, the CDR3 is TGTGCCAGCAGCCACGATACTAGCGGGAGGTCCCCTGCACAAGATACGCAGTATTTT.

The chain carries TRBV7-9 and TRBJ1-1; 7 bases match TRBD1. The CDR3 spans 11 residues. The V and J ends lost 3 bases and 8 bases, in that order; junction bases with no gene match: 0. Germline V gene lookup returns CDR1 SEHNR and CDR2 FQNEAQ (reference sequence). CDR3 bases: TGTGCCAGCAGCTTGGACAGGGAAGCTTTCTTT. This translates into CASSLDREAFF.

The chain employs TRBV7-2 and TRBJ2-5, with D possibly being TRBD2 (7 bases). The CDR3 contains 16 residues. The V gene lost 3 bases and the J gene lost 4 bases, with 18 bases spanning the gap. Germline CDR1 and CDR2: SGHTA and FQGNSA. CDR3 loop: CASSLYGRGGTETQYF. The CDR3 bases are TGTGCCAGCAGCTTGTATGGGAGGGGGGGGACAGAGACCCAGTACTTC. The full variable domain, with the rest looked up from reference TRBV7-2 and TRBJ2-5, is GAGVSQSPSNKVTEKGKDVELRCDPISGHTALYWYRQSLGQGLEFLIYFQGNSAPDKSGLPSDRFSAERTGGSVSTLTIQRTQQEDSAVYLCASSLYGRGGTETQYFGPGTRLLVL.

The chain couples TRBV5-5 to TRBJ1-4; 8 bases agree with TRBD1. The CDR3 sequence is 15 residues long. V gave up 3 bases and J gave up 4 bases; unmatched junction bases: 5. Germline CDR1 SGHKS, CDR2 YYEKEE (reference sequence). DNA for the CDR3: TGTGCCAGCAGCTGGGGGACAGGAGATAATGAAAAACTGTTTTTT. This translates into CASSWGTGDNEKLFF.

The chain is built from TRBV5-1 and TRBJ1-5; maybe TRBD1 (5 bases). V was trimmed by 3 bases and J by 4 bases, leaving 11 bases between them. This CDR3 spans 14 amino acids. From germline, CDR1 is SGHRS and CDR2 YFSETQ. In nucleotides, the CDR3 is TGCGCCAGCAGCTGGGGCGGTGGGAATCAGCCCCAGCATTTT. Translated: CASSWGGGNQPQHF.

This clone appeared once. The chain joins TRBV6-5 to TRBJ1-1; 9 nucleotides match TRBD1. With 6 bases clipped from V and 6 bases from J, the junction kept 8 bases outside the gene matches. The CDR3 sequence is 14 residues long. Germline CDR1 is MNHEY and CDR2 is SVGAGI. The chain's CDR3 is CASSHRGRVSEAFF. The CDR3 DNA follows: TGTGCCAGCAGCCACAGGGGGCGCGTCTCTGAAGCTTTCTTT.

The chain couples TRBV4-3 to TRBJ1-3; 7 bases align to TRBD1. From germline, CDR1 is LGHNA and CDR2 YSLEER. J gave up 7 bases and V 1 base, and 13 bases lay outside the gene matches. The CDR3 has 17 residues. The CDR3 bases are TGCGCCAGCAGCCAAGGATCGTCCGGACAGGCGGGGAACACCATATATTTT. Residues: CASSQGSSGQAGNTIYF.

J is TRBJ1-5 and V is TRBV6-2 or TRBV6-3; D unresolved. CDR3 length: 14 amino acids. The germline V gene has CDR1 MNHEY and CDR2 SVGEGT. V was clipped by 5 bases and J by 3 bases, with 11 bases between them. The CDR3 protein is CASSRTGINQPQHF. CDR3 DNA: TGTGCCAGCAGTCGAACGGGGATCAATCAGCCCCAGCATTTT.